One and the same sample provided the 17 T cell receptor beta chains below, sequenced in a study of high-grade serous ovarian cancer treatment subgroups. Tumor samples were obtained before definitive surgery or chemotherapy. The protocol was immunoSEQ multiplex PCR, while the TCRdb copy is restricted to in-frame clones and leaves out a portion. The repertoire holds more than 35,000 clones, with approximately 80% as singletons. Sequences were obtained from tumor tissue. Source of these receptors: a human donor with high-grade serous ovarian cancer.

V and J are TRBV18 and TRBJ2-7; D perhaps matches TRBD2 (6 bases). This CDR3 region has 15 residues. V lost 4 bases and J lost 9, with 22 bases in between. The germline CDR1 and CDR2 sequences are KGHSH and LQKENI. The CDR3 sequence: CASSRDLTSSLGQYF. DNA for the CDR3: TGTGCCAGCTCACGCGATTTGACTAGTTCCCTAGGGCAGTACTTC.

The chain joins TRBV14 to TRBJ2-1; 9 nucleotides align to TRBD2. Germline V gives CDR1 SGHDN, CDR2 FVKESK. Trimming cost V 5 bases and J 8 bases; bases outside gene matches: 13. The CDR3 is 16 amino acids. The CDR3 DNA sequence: TGTGCCAGCAGCGCCCTTGGCGGGAGGGCCCTTGATGAGCAGTTCTTC. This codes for CASSALGGRALDEQFF.

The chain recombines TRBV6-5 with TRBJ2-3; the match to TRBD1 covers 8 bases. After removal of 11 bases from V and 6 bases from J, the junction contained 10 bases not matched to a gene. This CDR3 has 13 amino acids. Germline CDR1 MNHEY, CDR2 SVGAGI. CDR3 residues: CAVLTGAGDTQYF. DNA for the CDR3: TGTGCCGTACTGACAGGGGCCGGGGATACGCAGTATTTT.

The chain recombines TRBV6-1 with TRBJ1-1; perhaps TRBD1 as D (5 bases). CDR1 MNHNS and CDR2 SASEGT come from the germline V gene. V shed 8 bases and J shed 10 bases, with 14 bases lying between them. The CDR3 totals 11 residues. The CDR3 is CASERLRGAFF. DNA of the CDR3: TGTGCCAGCGAAAGGTTGAGGGGAGCTTTCTTT.

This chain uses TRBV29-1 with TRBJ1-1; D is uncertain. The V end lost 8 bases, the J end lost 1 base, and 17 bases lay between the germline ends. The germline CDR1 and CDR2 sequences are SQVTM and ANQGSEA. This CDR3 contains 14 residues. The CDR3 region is CSSKYQDWNTEAFF. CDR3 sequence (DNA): TGCAGCTCAAAGTACCAGGACTGGAACACTGAAGCTTTCTTT.

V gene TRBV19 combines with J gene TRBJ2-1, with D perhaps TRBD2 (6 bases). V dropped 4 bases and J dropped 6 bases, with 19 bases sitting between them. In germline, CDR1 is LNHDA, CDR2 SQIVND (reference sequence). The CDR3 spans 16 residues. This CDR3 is CASSTKPGDLSNEQFF. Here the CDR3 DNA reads TGTGCCAGTAGTACAAAACCGGGGGACCTTAGCAATGAGCAGTTCTTC.

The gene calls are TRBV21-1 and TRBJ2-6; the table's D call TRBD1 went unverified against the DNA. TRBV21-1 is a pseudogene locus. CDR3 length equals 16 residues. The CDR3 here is CARSDRITSGANVLTF. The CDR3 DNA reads TGTGCCAGATCCGACAGGATAACCTCTGGGGCCAACGTCCTGACTTTC.

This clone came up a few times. DNA for the CDR3: TGTGCCAGCAGTTTCAAACAGGGTGTGGCGGAAAAACTGTTTTTT. Translating it yields CASSFKQGVAEKLFF. The rearrangement uses TRBV28 and TRBJ1-4; D is possibly TRBD1 (6 bases). Trimming removed 3 bases from V and 8 bases from J, with 16 bases in between. The CDR3 consists of 15 residues. Germline CDR1 and CDR2: MDHEN and SYDVKM.

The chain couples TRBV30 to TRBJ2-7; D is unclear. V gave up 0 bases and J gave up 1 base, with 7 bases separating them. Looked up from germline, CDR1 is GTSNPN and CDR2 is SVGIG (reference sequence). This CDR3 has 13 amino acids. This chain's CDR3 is CAWSVGESYEQYF. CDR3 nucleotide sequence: TGTGCCTGGAGTGTAGGAGAATCCTACGAGCAGTACTTC. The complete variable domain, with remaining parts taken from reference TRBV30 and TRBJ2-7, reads SQTIHQWPATLVQPVGSPLSLECTVEGTSNPNLYWYRQAAGRGLQLLFYSVGIGQISSEVPQNLSASRPQDRQFILSSKKLLLSDSGFYLCAWSVGESYEQYFGPGTRLTVT.

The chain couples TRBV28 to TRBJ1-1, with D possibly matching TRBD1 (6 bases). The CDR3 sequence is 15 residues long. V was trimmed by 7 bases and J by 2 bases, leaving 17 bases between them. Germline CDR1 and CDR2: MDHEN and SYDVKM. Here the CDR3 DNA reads TGTGCCAGCAACACGGGGGGACAATTTAACACTGAAGCTTTCTTT. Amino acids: CASNTGGQFNTEAFF.

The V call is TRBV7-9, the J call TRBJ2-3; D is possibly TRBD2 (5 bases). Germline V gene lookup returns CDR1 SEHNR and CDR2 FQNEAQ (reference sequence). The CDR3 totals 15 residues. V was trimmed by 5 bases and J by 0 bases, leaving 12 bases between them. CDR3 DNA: TGTGCCAGCAGCCGAGGGAACCCTAGCACAGATACGCAGTATTTT. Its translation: CASSRGNPSTDTQYF. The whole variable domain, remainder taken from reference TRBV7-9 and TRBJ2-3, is DTGVSQNPRHKITKRGQNVTFRCDPISEHNRLYWYRQTLGQGPEFLTYFQNEAQLEKSRLLSDRFSAERPKGSFSTLEIQRTEQGDSAMYLCASSRGNPSTDTQYFGPGTRLTVL.

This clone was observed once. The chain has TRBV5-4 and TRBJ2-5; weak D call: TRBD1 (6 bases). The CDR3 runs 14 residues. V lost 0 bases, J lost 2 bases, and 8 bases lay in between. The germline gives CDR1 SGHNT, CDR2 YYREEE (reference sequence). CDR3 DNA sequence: TGTGCCAGCAGCTTGGGACAGGTACAAGAGACCCAGTACTTC. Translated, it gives CASSLGQVQETQYF.

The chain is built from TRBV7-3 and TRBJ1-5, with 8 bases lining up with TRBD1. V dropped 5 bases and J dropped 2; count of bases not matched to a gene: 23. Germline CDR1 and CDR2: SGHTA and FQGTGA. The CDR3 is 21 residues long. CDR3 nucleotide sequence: TGTGCCAGCAGCCTCCTTACCCGACAGGGGTTTTCCCGTTGCGGCAATCAGCCCCAGCATTTT. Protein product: CASSLLTRQGFSRCGNQPQHF.

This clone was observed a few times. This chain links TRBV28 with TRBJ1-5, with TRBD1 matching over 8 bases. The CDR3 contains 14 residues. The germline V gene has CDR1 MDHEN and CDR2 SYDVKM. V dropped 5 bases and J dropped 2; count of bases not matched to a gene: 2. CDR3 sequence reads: CASSTGGGNQPQHF. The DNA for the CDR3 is TGTGCCAGCAGTACAGGGGGGGGCAATCAGCCCCAGCATTTT.

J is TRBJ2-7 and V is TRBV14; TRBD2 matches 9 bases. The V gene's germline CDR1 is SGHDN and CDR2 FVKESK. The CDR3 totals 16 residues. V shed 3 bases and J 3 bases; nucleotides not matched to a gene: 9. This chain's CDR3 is CASSQGPRGRGYEQYF. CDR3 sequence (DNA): TGTGCCAGCAGCCAGGGCCCCCGCGGGAGGGGCTACGAGCAGTACTTC.

DNA for the CDR3: TGTGCCAGCTCACCACCGTCAAGGCTGAACACTGAAGCTTTCTTT. As protein: CASSPPSRLNTEAFF. J is TRBJ1-1 and V is TRBV18; D unresolved. Trimming cost V 0 bases and J 0 bases, with 8 bases left between them. This CDR3 region has 15 residues. The germline gives CDR1 KGHSH, CDR2 LQKENI.

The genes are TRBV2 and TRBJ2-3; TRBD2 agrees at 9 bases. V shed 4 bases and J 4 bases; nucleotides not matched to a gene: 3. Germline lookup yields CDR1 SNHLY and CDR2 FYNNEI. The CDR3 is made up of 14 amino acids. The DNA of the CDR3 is TGTGCCAGCAGTGGGGCGGGGGGGGCAGATACGCAGTATTTT. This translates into CASSGAGGADTQYF.